This is a list of T cell receptor beta chains from one sample in a study of blood T cell repertoires in COVID-19. Using immunoSEQ multiplex PCR, the repertoire was profiled, and TCRdb retains in-frame clones only, with some absent. The sample has tens of thousands of clones; 84% are singletons. Sequencing was done on a sample of peripheral blood. The source is a middle-aged man with active or convalescent COVID-19. Each CDR3 is given with its conserved first and last residue. The D gene is left open where the match is weak.

CDR3 protein: CASSMGTGERGYTF
D gene: TRBD1
J gene: TRBJ1-2
V gene: TRBV19

CDR3 protein: CASSNGGNSYEQYF
D gene: -
J gene: TRBJ2-7
V gene: TRBV11-2

CDR3 protein: CASSIRGTNEKLFF
D gene: TRBD1
J gene: TRBJ1-4
V gene: TRBV19

CDR3 protein: CASSLESGQIETEAFF
D gene: -
J gene: TRBJ1-1
V gene: TRBV7-2

CDR3 protein: CASSVPTERRGGADGYTF
D gene: TRBD1
J gene: TRBJ1-2
V gene: TRBV9

CDR3 protein: CASTRQGNYGYTF
D gene: TRBD1
J gene: TRBJ1-2
V gene: TRBV12-3/TRBV12-4

CDR3 protein: CASSLAGGPPNTDTQYF
D gene: TRBD2
J gene: TRBJ2-3
V gene: TRBV5-1

CDR3 protein: CASGLFRQSTGELFF
D gene: -
J gene: TRBJ2-2
V gene: TRBV10-1

CDR3 protein: CASSEERQGANSPLHF
D gene: TRBD1
J gene: TRBJ1-6
V gene: TRBV10-2

CDR3 protein: CASRFDRATEAFF
D gene: TRBD1
J gene: TRBJ1-1
V gene: TRBV2

CDR3 protein: CASSLSGNTEAFF
D gene: -
J gene: TRBJ1-1
V gene: TRBV7-3

CDR3 protein: CASSLKAGLYEQYF
D gene: -
J gene: TRBJ2-7
V gene: TRBV7-2

CDR3 protein: CASSFGRGSEQFF
D gene: -
J gene: TRBJ2-1
V gene: TRBV27

CDR3 protein: CASSLAATSGTNYNEQFF
D gene: TRBD2
J gene: TRBJ2-1
V gene: TRBV5-5

CDR3 protein: CSASWTSGYNEQFF
D gene: TRBD2
J gene: TRBJ2-1
V gene: TRBV20-1

CDR3 protein: CAISESTTYEQYF
D gene: -
J gene: TRBJ2-7
V gene: TRBV10-3

CDR3 protein: CASGTSGGNNEQFF
D gene: TRBD2
J gene: TRBJ2-1
V gene: TRBV12-5

CDR3 protein: CASSLTGGLSYNEQFF
D gene: -
J gene: TRBJ2-1
V gene: TRBV9

CDR3 protein: CASSPTSGFTDTQYF
D gene: TRBD2
J gene: TRBJ2-3
V gene: TRBV7-9

CDR3 protein: CASSQDEGGGAFDEQYF
D gene: TRBD2
J gene: TRBJ2-7
V gene: TRBV3-1/TRBV3-2

CDR3 protein: CASSVSIRDRVDEQYF
D gene: TRBD1
J gene: TRBJ2-7
V gene: TRBV9

CDR3 protein: CASSERASLNNEQFF
D gene: -
J gene: TRBJ2-1
V gene: TRBV9

CDR3 protein: CASTEGLAGGPFTGELFF
D gene: TRBD2
J gene: TRBJ2-2
V gene: TRBV2

CDR3 protein: CASSRGTTGGGRQFF
D gene: TRBD2
J gene: TRBJ2-1
V gene: TRBV4-2

CDR3 protein: CASSPSFPTSGSSYEQYF
D gene: TRBD2
J gene: TRBJ2-7
V gene: TRBV6-6

CDR3 protein: CASNPIGTESYEQYF
D gene: TRBD1
J gene: TRBJ2-7
V gene: TRBV27

CDR3 protein: CASSLTGLAGETQYF
D gene: TRBD2
J gene: TRBJ2-5
V gene: TRBV7-9

CDR3 protein: CASRPTGTDTQYF
D gene: -
J gene: TRBJ2-3
V gene: TRBV19

CDR3 protein: CASSDSGGATYTQYF
D gene: -
J gene: TRBJ2-3
V gene: TRBV6-4

CDR3 protein: CASSQPGQGTDTQYF
D gene: TRBD1
J gene: TRBJ2-3
V gene: TRBV6-2/TRBV6-3

CDR3 protein: CASRGGPYEQYF
D gene: -
J gene: TRBJ2-7
V gene: TRBV25-1

CDR3 protein: CASSPGTGLSYGYTF
D gene: TRBD1
J gene: TRBJ1-2
V gene: TRBV13

CDR3 protein: CASSSGTSGGGTQYF
D gene: TRBD2
J gene: TRBJ2-3
V gene: TRBV7-6

CDR3 protein: CASSGYRESNEKLFF
D gene: -
J gene: TRBJ1-4
V gene: TRBV7-9

CDR3 protein: CASSQRGQGTEQYF
D gene: TRBD1
J gene: TRBJ2-7
V gene: TRBV7-3

CDR3 protein: CASRGNTDTQYF
D gene: -
J gene: TRBJ2-3
V gene: TRBV11-3

CDR3 protein: CASSYSRQGNTEAFF
D gene: TRBD1
J gene: TRBJ1-1
V gene: TRBV6-6

CDR3 protein: CASSITGGRADTQYF
D gene: TRBD2
J gene: TRBJ2-3
V gene: TRBV5-1

CDR3 protein: CASSLQGNTEAFF
D gene: -
J gene: TRBJ1-1
V gene: TRBV7-8

CDR3 protein: CASSVDRIYGYTF
D gene: -
J gene: TRBJ1-2
V gene: TRBV5-5

CDR3 protein: CASSYRGVGEKLFF
D gene: -
J gene: TRBJ1-4
V gene: TRBV6-5

CDR3 protein: CASSHSRESRTEAFF
D gene: -
J gene: TRBJ1-1
V gene: TRBV7-9

CDR3 protein: CASSLTGVENTIYF
D gene: TRBD1
J gene: TRBJ1-3
V gene: TRBV7-6

CDR3 protein: CASSPIPGQGNYEQYF
D gene: TRBD1
J gene: TRBJ2-7
V gene: TRBV7-9

CDR3 protein: CSASHGGAGNEQFF
D gene: TRBD2
J gene: TRBJ2-1
V gene: TRBV20-1

CDR3 protein: CAQRDSSSYEQYF
D gene: TRBD1
J gene: TRBJ2-7
V gene: TRBV30

CDR3 protein: CASSPDRGSYEQYF
D gene: TRBD1
J gene: TRBJ2-7
V gene: TRBV7-9

CDR3 protein: CASSPREAYGYTF
D gene: -
J gene: TRBJ1-2
V gene: TRBV12-3/TRBV12-4

CDR3 protein: CSVDRASGANVLTF
D gene: -
J gene: TRBJ2-6
V gene: TRBV29-1